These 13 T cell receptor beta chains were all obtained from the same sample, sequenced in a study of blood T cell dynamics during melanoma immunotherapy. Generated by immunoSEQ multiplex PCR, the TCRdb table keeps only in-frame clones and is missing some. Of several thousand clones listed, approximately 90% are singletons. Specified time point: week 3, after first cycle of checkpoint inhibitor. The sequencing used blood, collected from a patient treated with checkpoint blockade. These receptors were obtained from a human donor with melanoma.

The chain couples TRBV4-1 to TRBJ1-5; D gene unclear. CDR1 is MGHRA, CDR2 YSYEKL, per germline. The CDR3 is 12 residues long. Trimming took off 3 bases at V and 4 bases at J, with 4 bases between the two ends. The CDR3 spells CASSHGNQPQHF. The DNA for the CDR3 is TGCGCCAGCAGCCACGGAAATCAGCCCCAGCATTTT.

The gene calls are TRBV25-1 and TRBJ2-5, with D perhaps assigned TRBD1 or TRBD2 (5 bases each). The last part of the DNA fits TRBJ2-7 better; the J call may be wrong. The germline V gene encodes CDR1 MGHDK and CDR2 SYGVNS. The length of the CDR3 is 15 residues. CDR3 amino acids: CASSRGRDVSYEQYF. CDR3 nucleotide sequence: TGTGCCAGCAGTCGGGGCCGGGACGTCTCCTACGAGCAGTACTTC.

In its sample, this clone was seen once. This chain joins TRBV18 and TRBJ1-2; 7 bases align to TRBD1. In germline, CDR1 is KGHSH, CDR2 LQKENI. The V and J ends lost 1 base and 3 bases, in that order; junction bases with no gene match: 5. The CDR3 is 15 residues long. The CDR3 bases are TGTGCCAGCTCACCACTGGACAGGATTGACTATGGCTACACCTTC. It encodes CASSPLDRIDYGYTF.

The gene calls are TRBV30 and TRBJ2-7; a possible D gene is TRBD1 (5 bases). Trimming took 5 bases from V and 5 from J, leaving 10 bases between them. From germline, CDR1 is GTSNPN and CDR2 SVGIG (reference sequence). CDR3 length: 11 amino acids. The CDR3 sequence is CAWGQSHEQYF. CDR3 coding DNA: TGTGCCTGGGGACAATCCCACGAGCAGTACTTC.

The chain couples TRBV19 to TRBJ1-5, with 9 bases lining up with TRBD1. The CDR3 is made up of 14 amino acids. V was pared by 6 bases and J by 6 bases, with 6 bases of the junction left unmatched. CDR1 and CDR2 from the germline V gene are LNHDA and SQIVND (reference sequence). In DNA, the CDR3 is TGTGCCAGTAGGGGGACAGGGAGCGGTCAGCCCCAGCATTTT. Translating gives CASRGTGSGQPQHF.

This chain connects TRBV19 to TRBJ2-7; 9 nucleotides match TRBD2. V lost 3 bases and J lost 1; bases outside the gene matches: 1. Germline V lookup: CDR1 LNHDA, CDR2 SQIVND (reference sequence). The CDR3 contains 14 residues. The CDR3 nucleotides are TGTGCCAGTAGTATGCTAGCGGGGTCCTACGAGCAGTACTTC. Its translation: CASSMLAGSYEQYF.

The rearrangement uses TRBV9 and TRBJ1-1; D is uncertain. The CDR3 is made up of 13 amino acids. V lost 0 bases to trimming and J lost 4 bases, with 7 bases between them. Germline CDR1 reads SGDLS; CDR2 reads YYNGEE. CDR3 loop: CASSVGGLTEAFF. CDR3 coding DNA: TGTGCCAGCAGCGTAGGTGGGCTCACTGAAGCTTTCTTT.

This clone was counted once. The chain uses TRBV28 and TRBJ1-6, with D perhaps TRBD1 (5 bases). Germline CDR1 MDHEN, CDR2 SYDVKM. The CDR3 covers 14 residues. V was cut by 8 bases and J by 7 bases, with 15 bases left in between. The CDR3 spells CASALTVVNSPLHF. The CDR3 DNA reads TGTGCCAGCGCCCTGACAGTTGTGAATTCACCCCTCCACTTT.

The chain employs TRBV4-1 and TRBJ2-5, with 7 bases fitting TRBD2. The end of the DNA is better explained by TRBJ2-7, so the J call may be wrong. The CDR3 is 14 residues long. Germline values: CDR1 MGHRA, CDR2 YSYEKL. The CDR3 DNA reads TGCGCCAGCAGCCTACGGGAGGCGGGCTACGAGCAGTACTTC. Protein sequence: CASSLREAGYEQYF.

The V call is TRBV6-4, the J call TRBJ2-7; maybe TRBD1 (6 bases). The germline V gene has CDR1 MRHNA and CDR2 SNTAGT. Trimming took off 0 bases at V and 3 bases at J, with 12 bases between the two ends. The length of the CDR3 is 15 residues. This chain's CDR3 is CASSDSYRARYEQYF. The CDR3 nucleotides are TGTGCCAGCAGTGACTCTTACAGGGCCCGCTACGAGCAGTACTTC.

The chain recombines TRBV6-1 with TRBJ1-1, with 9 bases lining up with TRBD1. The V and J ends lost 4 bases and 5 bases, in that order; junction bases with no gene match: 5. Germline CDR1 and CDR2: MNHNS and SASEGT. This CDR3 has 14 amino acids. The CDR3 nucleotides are TGTGCCAGCAGTGGCACAGGGGGCGAGACTGAAGCTTTCTTT. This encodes CASSGTGGETEAFF.

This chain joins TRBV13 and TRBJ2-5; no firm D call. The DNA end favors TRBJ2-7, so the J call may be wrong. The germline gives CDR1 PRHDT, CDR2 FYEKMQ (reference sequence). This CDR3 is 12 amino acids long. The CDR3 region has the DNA TGTGCCAGCAGCTTAGGGCGCTACGAGCAGTACTTC. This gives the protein CASSLGRYEQYF.

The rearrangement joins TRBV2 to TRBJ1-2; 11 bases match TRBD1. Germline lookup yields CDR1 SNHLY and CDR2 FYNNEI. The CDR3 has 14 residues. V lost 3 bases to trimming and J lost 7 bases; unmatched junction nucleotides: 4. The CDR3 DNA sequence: TGTGCCAGCAGTGAGGACAGGGGGCGGAGTGGCTACACCTTC. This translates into CASSEDRGRSGYTF.